This T cell receptor (beta chain) was captured in a study of shared clonotypes between healthy human individuals. Findings and caveats of the study: Naive subsets tended to show greater estimated richness than memory subsets. The small donor group covered limited genetic and exposure diversity.

V lost 1 base to trimming and J lost 3 bases; unmatched junction nucleotides: 6. CDR1 is SGHTA and CDR2 is FQGNSA in the germline V gene. The CDR3 has 17 amino acids. Comments on this clone: Its matching antigen is unknown.

Terminally differentiated effector memory CD45RA+ cells were left out of the naive CD8 fraction, which was CD45RO-negative and positively selected for CCR7. Donors included only healthy HIV-negative adults lacking recent acute infections or vaccinations. Data came from immunoSEQ multiplex PCR; TCRdb stores just in-frame clones and leaves some out. The sample has about 2.1 million clones, around 93% seen once. The chain recombines TRBV7-2 with TRBJ2-2, with 9 bases identical to TRBD1. Source material: naive CD8+ T cells from PBMCs. The source of this sequence is a man younger than 35 in good health. Some clones in this sample may be carry-over from other donors' samples. The CDR3 here is CASSLVGTGPYTGELFF. The CDR3 coding sequence is TGTGCCAGCAGCTTAGTTGGGACAGGGCCCTACACCGGGGAGCTGTTTTTT.